This T cell receptor beta chain is from a study of identical twins (dated by TCRdb to 2015 to 2016). About the study as a whole: To test whether fetal clonotypes persist, this study deep-sequenced TCR alpha and beta repertoires from monozygotic twins, from unrelated adults of various ages, and from cord blood. To rule out contamination, the twin experiments were replicated at different times with different library preparation protocols.

The trim is 6 bases for V and 2 bases for J, with a gap of 14 bases between the germline ends. The CDR3 holds 14 amino acids from the cysteine to the phenylalanine. Only CDR3 DNA is held: 42 bases, read in frame from base 1. Via the germline V gene (reference sequence), CDR1 is MNHEY and CDR2 SMNVEV. As concerns this clonotype: Its antigen is still unknown. No base qualities exist here, and no much larger clone lies one base off it.

Findings and caveats that apply to the study as a whole: Compared with coincidental sharing between unrelated individuals, out-of-frame TCR alpha sequences shared between twins showed an excess of sequences with low generation probability. Fewer insertions were carried by abundant cord blood beta clonotypes; a weaker similar trend was observed in young adult naive repertoires, while no such trend was observed in memory repertoires. In beta out-of-frame sequences, excess twin sharing was weaker, because having fewer shared sequences lowered the signal-to-noise ratio. Invariant T cells such as MAIT and iNKT could partly confound zero-insertion analyses, although diverse VJ usage argued against such confounding for most clonotypes. Recombination models systematically underestimated out-of-frame TCR alpha sharing in monozygotic twins but agreed with sharing between unrelated individuals. Because the same donors could not be followed over many years, the conclusions depended on cross-sectional statistical analysis.

Libraries came from 5' RACE. The sample was run on an Illumina HiSeq 2000. A universal primer binding site was introduced by template switching, and a unique molecular identifier was present in the final cDNA, enabling accurate counting of TCR cDNA molecules. Specific primers in the conserved constant-segment region were used to synthesize first-strand cDNA for TCR alpha and beta chains. To control for contamination, each cDNA library was double barcoded with a SMART-Mk sample barcode plus Illumina barcodes. Two successive PCR steps introduced TruSeq adapter sequences along with Illumina sample barcodes. TCR alpha and beta cDNA libraries were sequenced on the Illumina HiSeq platform with custom primers. As for the authors' bioinformatics: Raw reads were processed with MiGEC to extract unique molecular identifiers, and MiXCR was used to determine CDR3 positions. For each individual, recombination models were inferred using an EM algorithm with the repgenHMM and IGoR tools. Shared clonotypes were analyzed with the tcR package in R, and sharing was normalized by the product of cloneset sizes. To study raw recombination free of thymic and clonal selection effects, out-of-frame nonproductive sequences were analyzed. Clones were called with MiXCR by TCRdb after fastp trimmed the public reads at Q25, and only in-frame beta chains were retained. Each entry is one CDR3 protein sequence, shown with its most common DNA and genes. The V and J calls were determined by TCRdb, not by the authors. The sample has fewer than 250,000 distinct CDR3 sequences on record, 7.5% of them singletons. The leading ten clones occupy approximately 2% of the sample.

Only healthy Caucasian donors were included. Three pairs of female monozygotic twins, all aged about 18 to 29 years, made up the twin cohort. Miltenyi CD45RO+ enrichment and human naive T-cell isolation kits were used to isolate memory (CD45RO+) and naive T cells from PBMC. This same sample was also part of a study on yellow fever vaccine responses in identical twins. The second investigation adds: The T cell response to vaccination in identical twins was reported by the authors to appear partly convergent and partly personalized. In the study, vaccine-responding T cell clones were precisely tracked in identical twins.

The material sequenced was memory (CD45RO+) T cells sorted from blood. Read against the paper, the sample's cell subset or site label means: CD45RO+ enriched T cells. The receptor chain draws on TRBV27 and TRBJ2-7, with a weak D call of TRBD1 (7 bases match). The sequence was collected from a woman aged 18-35 years in good health. The DNA sequence is TGTGCCAGCAGACCTCGGAGGGGGCCCTACGAGCAGTACTTC. Its protein reads: CASRPRRGPYEQYF.